This TCR beta chain was sequenced for a study of T cell repertoires in cytomegalovirus infection. Study-wide background: Alongside well-studied HLA-B-restricted CMV epitopes, recently identified HLA-C-restricted CMV epitopes were also used. Shared public TCR beta signatures pointed to both CMV infection and a matching HLA type. Broader study findings: The ex vivo response showed dominance by HLA-C-restricted CMV-specific TCR beta clonotypes. Of the TCR beta families, the public ones yielded a cumulative frequency that identified carriers of CMV plus the relevant HLA.

TCRdb fed the reads into MiXCR, producing one record per CDR3 protein. The data show about 270,000 distinct CDR3 sequences, approximately 22% seen once. This clonotype was recorded many times. The antigen is unknown. Germline CDR1 SGHTA, CDR2 FQGNSA. V dropped 3 bases and J dropped 8; count of bases not matched to a gene: 8. The CDR3 totals 15 residues. The source of this sequence is a human donor in good health (CMV status not recorded). Some clones in this sample may be carry-over from other donors' samples. The sequencing used cultured PBMCs, collected from culture after CMV antigen stimulation. The V gene is TRBV7-2, the J gene TRBJ1-5; TRBD1 aligns across 9 bases. The CDR3 is CASSLTGGNEEPQHF. The CDR3 region has the DNA TGTGCCAGCAGCTTGACAGGGGGAAATGAAGAGCCCCAGCATTTT. The full variable domain, rest sourced from reference TRBV7-2 and TRBJ1-5, is GAGVSQSPSNKVTEKGKDVELRCDPISGHTALYWYRQSLGQGLEFLIYFQGNSAPDKSGLPSDRFSAERTGGSVSTLTIQRTQQEDSAVYLCASSLTGGNEEPQHFGDGTRLSIL.